The entry below describes one T cell receptor (beta chain). The sample belongs to a study of T-cell reconstitution after alpha-beta-depleted transplantation in children. V gave up 3 bases and J gave up 3 bases; unmatched junction bases: 4. The CDR3 is 14 residues long. Germline V CDR1 and CDR2: MNHEY, SVGAGI. Preparing the TCRbeta library involved the use of unique molecular identifiers. TCRdb reprocessed the PCR reads via MiXCR and lists one record per CDR3 protein. The sample has around 78,000 distinct CDR3 sequences; about 6.7% are singletons. This TCR was sampled from a human donor who donated a stem cell graft to a child with acute lymphoblastic leukemia. The chain joins TRBV6-5 to TRBJ1-2; 7 bases are a match to TRBD1. Sequencing was performed on PBMCs from the stem cell graft donor, taken from the stem cell graft. This CDR3 reads CASSYAGGDYGYTF. CDR3 DNA: TGTGCCAGCAGTTATGCAGGGGGGGACTATGGCTACACCTTC.